The table lists the clone carrying this TCR beta chain with a count of one. This may be a read error: a much more frequent sequence differs by one nucleotide. This record belongs to a study of shared clonotypes between healthy human individuals. As for the study in general: The people who gave samples were a couple of women and three men aged 18 to 49.

Naivety among CD8 cells was defined by CD45RO negativity and positive CCR7 selection, thereby excluding terminally differentiated effector memory CD45RA+ cells. Clones were read by immunoSEQ multiplex PCR, and TCRdb kept only the in-frame ones, dropping some. The repertoire holds some 2 million clones, with approximately 95% as singletons. There are 11 residues in the CDR3. CDR1 and CDR2 (germline): MNHNS, SASEGT. Trimming removed 5 bases from V and 0 bases from J, with 2 bases in between. This TCR derives from a man aged 18 to 29 in good health. Sample: naive CD8+ T cells sorted from blood. The chain recombines TRBV6-1 with TRBJ2-7; D gene uncertain. Here the CDR3 DNA reads TGTGCCAGCAGTATCTCCTACGAGCAGTACTTC. It yields the protein CASSISYEQYF.